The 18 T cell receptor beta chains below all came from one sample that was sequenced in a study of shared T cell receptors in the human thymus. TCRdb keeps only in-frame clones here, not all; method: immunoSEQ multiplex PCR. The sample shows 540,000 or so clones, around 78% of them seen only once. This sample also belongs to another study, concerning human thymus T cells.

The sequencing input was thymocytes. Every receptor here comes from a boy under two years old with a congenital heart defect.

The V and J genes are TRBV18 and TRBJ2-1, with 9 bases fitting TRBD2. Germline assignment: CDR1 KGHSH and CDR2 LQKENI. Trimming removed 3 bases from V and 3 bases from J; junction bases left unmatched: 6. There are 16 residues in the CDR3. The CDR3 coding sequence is TGTGCCAGCTCACCCCGGATAGCGGGAGACTACAATGAGCAGTTCTTC. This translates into CASSPRIAGDYNEQFF.

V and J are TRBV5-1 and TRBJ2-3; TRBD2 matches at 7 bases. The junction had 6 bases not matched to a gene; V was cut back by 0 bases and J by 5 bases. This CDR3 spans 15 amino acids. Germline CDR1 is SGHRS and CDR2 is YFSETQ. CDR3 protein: CASSLVCGRGDTQYF. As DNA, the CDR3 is TGCGCCAGCAGCTTGGTCTGCGGGAGAGGAGATACGCAGTATTTT. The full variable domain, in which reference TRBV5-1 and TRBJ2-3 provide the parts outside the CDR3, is KAGVTQTPRYLIKTRGQQVTLSCSPISGHRSVSWYQQTPGQGLQFLFEYFSETQRNKGNFPGRFSGRQFSNSRSEMNVSTLELGDSALYLCASSLVCGRGDTQYFGPGTRLTVL.

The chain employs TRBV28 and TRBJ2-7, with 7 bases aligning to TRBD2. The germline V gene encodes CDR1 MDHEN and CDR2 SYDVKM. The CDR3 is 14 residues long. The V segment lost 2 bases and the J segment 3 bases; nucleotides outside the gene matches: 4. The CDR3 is CASSLRGRIYEQYF. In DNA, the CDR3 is TGTGCCAGCAGTTTACGCGGGAGAATCTACGAGCAGTACTTC. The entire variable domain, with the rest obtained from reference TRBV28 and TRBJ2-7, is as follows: DVKVTQSSRYLVKRTGEKVFLECVQDMDHENMFWYRQDPGLGLRLIYFSYDVKMKEKGDIPEGYSVSREKKERFSLILESASTNQTSMYLCASSLRGRIYEQYFGPGTRLTVT.

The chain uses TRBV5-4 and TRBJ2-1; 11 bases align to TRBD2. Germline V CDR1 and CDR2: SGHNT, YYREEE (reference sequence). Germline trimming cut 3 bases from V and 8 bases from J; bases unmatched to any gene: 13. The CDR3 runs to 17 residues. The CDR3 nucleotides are TGTGCCAGCAGCTCGCCCCGGCTAGCGGGAGGTCCGGATGAGCAGTTCTTC. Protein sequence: CASSSPRLAGGPDEQFF.

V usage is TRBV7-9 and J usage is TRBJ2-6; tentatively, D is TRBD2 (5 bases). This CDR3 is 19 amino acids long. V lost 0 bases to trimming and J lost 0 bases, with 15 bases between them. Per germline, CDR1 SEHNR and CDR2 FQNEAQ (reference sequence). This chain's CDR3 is CASSLATGKTLSGANVLTF. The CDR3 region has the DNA TGTGCCAGCAGCTTAGCGACGGGGAAAACCCTCTCTGGGGCCAACGTCCTGACTTTC. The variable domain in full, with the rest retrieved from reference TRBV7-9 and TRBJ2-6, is DTGVSQNPRHKITKRGQNVTFRCDPISEHNRLYWYRQTLGQGPEFLTYFQNEAQLEKSRLLSDRFSAERPKGSFSTLEIQRTEQGDSAMYLCASSLATGKTLSGANVLTFGAGSRLTVL.

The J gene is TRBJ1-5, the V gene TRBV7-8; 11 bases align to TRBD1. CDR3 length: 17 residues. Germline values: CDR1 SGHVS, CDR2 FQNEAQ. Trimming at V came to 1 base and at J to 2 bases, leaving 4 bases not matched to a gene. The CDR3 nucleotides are TGTGCCAGCAGCTTAGTTGGGGGACAGGGGGGCAATCAGCCCCAGCATTTT. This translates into CASSLVGGQGGNQPQHF.

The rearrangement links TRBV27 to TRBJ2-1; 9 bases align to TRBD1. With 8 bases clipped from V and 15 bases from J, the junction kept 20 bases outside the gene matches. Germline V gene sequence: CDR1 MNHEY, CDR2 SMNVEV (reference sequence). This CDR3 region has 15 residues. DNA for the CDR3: TGTGCCAGCGGCCAAGTGGAAGTATCGACAGGGGGGCTGTTCTTC. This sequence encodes CASGQVEVSTGGLFF.

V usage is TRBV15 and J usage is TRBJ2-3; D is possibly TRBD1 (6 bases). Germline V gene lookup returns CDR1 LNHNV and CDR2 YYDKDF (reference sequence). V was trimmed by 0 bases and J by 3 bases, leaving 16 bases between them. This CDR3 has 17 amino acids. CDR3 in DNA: TGTGCCACCAGCAGAGATTTTAGGGGGTTGAGGACAGATACGCAGTATTTT. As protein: CATSRDFRGLRTDTQYF. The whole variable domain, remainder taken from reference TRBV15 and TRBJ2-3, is DAMVIQNPRYQVTQFGKPVTLSCSQTLNHNVMYWYQQKSSQAPKLLFHYYDKDFNNEADTPDNFQSRRPNTSFCFLDIRSPGLGDTAMYLCATSRDFRGLRTDTQYFGPGTRLTVL.

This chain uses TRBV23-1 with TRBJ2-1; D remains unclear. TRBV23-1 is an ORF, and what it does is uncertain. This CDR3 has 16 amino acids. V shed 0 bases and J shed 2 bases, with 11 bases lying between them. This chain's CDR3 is CASSQSVCATYNEQFF. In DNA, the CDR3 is TGCGCCAGCAGTCAATCAGTCTGCGCCACCTACAATGAGCAGTTCTTC.

The CDR3 protein is CASSQDPVLNTEAFF. The CDR3 DNA sequence: TGTGCCAGCAGCCAAGATCCAGTCTTGAACACTGAAGCTTTCTTT. The chain carries TRBV14 and TRBJ1-1; D call uncertain. Germline CDR1 SGHDN, CDR2 FVKESK. The CDR3 consists of 15 residues. Trimming removed 0 bases from V and 0 bases from J, with 8 bases in between.

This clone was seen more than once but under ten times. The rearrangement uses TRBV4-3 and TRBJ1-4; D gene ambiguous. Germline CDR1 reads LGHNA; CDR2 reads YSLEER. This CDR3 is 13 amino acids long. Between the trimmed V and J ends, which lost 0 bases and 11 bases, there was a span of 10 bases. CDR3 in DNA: TGCGCCAGCAGCCAAGATTCTTACAGCAAACTGTTTTTT. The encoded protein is CASSQDSYSKLFF.

CDR3 DNA sequence: TGTGCCAGCAGTTGTGTCGGCAGGGCGAATACTGAAGCTTTCTTT. Translation: CASSCVGRANTEAFF. This chain joins TRBV27 and TRBJ1-1, with TRBD1 as a possible D gene (5 bases). Germline lookup yields CDR1 MNHEY and CDR2 SMNVEV (reference sequence). This CDR3 has 15 amino acids. Trimming shortened V by 4 bases and J by 5 bases, and 17 bases separated the two germline ends.

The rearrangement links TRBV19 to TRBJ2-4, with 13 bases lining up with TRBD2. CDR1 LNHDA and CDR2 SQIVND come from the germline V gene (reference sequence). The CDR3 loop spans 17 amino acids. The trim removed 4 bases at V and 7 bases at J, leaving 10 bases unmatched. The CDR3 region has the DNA TGTGCCAGTAGTACTCCACTAGCGGGAGGGTTAGGGAACATTCAGTACTTC. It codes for CASSTPLAGGLGNIQYF.

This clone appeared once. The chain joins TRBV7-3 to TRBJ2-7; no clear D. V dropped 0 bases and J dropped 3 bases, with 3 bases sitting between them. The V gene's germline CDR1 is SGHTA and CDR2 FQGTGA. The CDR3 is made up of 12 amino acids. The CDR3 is CASSLTHYEQYF. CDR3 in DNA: TGTGCCAGCAGCTTAACCCACTACGAGCAGTACTTC. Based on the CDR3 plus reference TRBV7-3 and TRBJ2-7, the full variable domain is GAGVSQTPSNKVTEKGKYVELRCDPISGHTALYWYRQSLGQGPEFLIYFQGTGAADDSGLPNDRFFAVRPEGSVSTLKIQRTERGDSAVYLCASSLTHYEQYFGPGTRLTVT.

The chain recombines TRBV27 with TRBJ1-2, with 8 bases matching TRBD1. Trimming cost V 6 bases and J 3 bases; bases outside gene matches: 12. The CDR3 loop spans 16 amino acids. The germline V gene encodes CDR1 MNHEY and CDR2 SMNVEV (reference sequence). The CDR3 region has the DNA TGTGCCAGCAGCAGGACAGGGTTTAGCACGGACTATGGCTACACCTTC. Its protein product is CASSRTGFSTDYGYTF.

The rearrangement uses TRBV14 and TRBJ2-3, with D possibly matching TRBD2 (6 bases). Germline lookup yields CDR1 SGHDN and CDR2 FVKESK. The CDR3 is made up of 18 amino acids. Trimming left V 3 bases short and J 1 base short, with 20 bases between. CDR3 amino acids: CASSHRRTGVSGTDTQYF. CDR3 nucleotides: TGTGCCAGCAGCCATCGGAGGACGGGAGTAAGCGGCACAGATACGCAGTATTTT.

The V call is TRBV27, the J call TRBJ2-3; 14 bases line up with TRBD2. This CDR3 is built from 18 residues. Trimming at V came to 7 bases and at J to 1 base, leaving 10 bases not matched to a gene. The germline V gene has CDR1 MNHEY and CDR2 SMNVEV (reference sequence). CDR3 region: CASNQLGTSGRGTDTQYF. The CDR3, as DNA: TGTGCCAGCAACCAGCTGGGGACTAGCGGGAGAGGCACAGATACGCAGTATTTT.

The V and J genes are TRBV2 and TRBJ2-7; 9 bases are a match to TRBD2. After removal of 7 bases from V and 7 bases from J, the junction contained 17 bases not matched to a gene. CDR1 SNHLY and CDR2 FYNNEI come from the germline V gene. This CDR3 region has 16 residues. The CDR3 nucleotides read TGTGCCAGCATGGGGGGCCCGACTAGCGGCCCTTGGGAGCAGTACTTC. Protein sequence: CASMGGPTSGPWEQYF.